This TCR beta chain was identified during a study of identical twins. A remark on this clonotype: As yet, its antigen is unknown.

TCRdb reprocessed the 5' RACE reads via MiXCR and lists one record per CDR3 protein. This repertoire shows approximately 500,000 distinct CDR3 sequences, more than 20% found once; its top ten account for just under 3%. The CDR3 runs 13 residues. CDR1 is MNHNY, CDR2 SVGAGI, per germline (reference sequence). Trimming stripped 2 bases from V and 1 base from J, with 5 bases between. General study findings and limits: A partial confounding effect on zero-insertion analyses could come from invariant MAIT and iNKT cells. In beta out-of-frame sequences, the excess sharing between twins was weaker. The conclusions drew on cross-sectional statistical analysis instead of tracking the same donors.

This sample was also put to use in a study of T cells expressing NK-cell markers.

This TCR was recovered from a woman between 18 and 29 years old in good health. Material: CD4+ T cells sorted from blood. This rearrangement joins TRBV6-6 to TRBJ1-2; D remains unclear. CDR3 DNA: TGTGCCAGCAGTTACGAGGGTAACTATGGCTACACCTTC. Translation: CASSYEGNYGYTF.